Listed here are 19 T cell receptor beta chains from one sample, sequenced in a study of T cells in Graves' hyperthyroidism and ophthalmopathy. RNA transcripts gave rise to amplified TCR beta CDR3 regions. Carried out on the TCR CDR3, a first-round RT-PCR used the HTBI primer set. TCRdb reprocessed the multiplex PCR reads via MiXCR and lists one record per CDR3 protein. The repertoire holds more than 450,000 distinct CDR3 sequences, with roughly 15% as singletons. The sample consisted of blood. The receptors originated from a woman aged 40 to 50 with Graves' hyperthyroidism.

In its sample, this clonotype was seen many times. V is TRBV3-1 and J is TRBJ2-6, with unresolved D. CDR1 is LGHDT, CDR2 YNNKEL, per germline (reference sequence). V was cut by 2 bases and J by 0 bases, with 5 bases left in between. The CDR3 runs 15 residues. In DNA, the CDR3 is TGTGCCAGCAGCCAATCGATCTCTGGGGCCAACGTCCTGACTTTC. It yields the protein CASSQSISGANVLTF.

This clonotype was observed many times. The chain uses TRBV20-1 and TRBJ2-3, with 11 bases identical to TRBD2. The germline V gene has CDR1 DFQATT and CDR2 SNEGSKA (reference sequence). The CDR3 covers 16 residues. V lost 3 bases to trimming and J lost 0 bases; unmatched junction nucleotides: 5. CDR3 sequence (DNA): TGCAGTGCTAGTGGCAGACTAGCGGGAAGCACAGATACGCAGTATTTT. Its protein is CSASGRLAGSTDTQYF.

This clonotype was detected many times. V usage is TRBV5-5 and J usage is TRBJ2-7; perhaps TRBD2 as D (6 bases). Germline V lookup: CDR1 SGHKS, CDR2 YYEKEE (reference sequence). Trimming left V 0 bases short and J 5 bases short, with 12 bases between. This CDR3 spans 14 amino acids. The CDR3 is CASSLDQGGHEQYF. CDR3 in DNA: TGTGCCAGCAGCTTGGATCAGGGAGGCCACGAGCAGTACTTC.

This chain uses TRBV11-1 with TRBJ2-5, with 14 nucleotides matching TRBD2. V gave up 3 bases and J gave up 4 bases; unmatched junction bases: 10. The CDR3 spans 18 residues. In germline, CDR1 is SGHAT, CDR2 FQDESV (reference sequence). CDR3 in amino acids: CASSFLGTSGSVGETQYF. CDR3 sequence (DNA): TGTGCCAGCAGCTTTCTCGGGACTAGCGGGAGCGTAGGAGAGACCCAGTACTTC. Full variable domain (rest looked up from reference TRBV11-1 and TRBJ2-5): EAEVAQSPRYKITEKSQAVAFWCDPISGHATLYWYRQILGQGPELLVQFQDESVVDDSQLPKDRFSAERLKGVDSTLKIQPAELGDSAMYLCASSFLGTSGSVGETQYFGPGTRLLVL.

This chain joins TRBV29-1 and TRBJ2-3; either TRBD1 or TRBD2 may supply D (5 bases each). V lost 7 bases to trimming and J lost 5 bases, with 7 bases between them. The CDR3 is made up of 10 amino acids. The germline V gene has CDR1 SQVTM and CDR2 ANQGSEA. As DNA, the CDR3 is TGCAGCGGGGGGAAAGATACGCAGTATTTT. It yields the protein CSGGKDTQYF.

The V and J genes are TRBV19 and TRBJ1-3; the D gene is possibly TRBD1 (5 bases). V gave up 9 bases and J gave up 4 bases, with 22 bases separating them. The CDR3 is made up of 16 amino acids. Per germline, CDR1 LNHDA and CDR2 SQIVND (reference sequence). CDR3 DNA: TGTGCCAGCCGGGGACCTTACGAGCAGTCCGGAAACACCATATATTTT. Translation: CASRGPYEQSGNTIYF.

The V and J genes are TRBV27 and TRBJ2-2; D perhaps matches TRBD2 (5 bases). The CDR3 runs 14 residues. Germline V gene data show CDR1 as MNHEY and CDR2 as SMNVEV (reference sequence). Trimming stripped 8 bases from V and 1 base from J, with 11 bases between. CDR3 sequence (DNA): TGTGCCAGCCGCCTAGCCCTGAACACCGGGGAGCTGTTTTTT. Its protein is CASRLALNTGELFF.

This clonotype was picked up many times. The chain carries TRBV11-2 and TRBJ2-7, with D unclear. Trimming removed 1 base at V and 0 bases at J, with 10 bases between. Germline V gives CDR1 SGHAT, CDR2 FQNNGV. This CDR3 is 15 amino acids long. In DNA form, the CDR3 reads TGTGCCAGCAGCTTAGTTGCGCTTAGCTCCTACGAGCAGTACTTC. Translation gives CASSLVALSSYEQYF.

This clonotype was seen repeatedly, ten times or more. The CDR3 DNA reads as TGTGCTAGTGGTTTGGGACCTGGACTTGGGGCATCCTACAATGAGCAGTTCTTC. Amino acids: CASGLGPGLGASYNEQFF. The rearrangement links TRBV12-5 to TRBJ2-1, with D perhaps matching TRBD1 or TRBD2 (5 bases each). V lost 1 base and J lost 1, with 17 bases in between. The CDR3 runs to 18 residues. Germline CDR1 and CDR2: LGHNT and FRNRAP.

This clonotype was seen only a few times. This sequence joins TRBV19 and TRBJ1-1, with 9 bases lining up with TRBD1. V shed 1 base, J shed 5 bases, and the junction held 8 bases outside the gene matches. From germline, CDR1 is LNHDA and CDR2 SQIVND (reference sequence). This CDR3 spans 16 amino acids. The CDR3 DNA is TGTGCCAGTAGTATAGGGCCGACAGGGGGAAGGACTGAAGCTTTCTTT. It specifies CASSIGPTGGRTEAFF.

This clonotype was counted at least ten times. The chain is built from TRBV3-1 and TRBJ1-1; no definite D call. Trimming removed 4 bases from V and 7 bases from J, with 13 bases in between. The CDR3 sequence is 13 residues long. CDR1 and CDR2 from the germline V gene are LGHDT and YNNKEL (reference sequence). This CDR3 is CASSPNRVGEAFF. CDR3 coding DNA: TGTGCCAGCAGCCCGAATAGGGTTGGTGAAGCTTTCTTT. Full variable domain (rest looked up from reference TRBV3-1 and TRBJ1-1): DTAVSQTPKYLVTQMGNDKSIKCEQNLGHDTMYWYKQDSKKFLKIMFSYNNKELIINETVPNRFSPKSPDKAHLNLHINSLELGDSAVYFCASSPNRVGEAFFGQGTRLTVV.

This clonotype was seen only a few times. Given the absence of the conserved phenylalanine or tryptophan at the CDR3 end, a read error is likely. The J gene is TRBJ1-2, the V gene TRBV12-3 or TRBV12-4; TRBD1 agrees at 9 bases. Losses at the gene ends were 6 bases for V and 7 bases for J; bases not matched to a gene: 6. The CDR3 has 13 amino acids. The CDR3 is CASSSGTGFGYTL. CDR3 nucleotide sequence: TGTGCCAGCAGCTCCGGGACAGGGTTTGGCTACACCCTC.

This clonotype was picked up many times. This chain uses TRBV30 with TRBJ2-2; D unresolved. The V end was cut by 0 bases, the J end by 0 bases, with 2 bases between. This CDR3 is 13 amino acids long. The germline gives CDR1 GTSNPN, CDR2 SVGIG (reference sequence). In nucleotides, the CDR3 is TGTGCCTGGAGTGTACCGAACACCGGGGAGCTGTTTTTT. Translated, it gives CAWSVPNTGELFF.

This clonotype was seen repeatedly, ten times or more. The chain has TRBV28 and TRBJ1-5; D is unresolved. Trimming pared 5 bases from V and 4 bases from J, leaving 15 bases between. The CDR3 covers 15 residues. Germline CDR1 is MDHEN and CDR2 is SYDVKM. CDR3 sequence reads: CASSELTPKNQPQHF. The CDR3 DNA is TGTGCCAGCAGTGAGTTAACCCCCAAGAATCAGCCCCAGCATTTT.

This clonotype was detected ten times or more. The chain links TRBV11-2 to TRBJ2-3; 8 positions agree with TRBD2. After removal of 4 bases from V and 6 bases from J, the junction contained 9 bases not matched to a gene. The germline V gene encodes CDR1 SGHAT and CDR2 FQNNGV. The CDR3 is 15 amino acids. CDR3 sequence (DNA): TGTGCCAGCAGCTACACCGGGAGGGATACCGATACGCAGTATTTT. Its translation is CASSYTGRDTDTQYF.

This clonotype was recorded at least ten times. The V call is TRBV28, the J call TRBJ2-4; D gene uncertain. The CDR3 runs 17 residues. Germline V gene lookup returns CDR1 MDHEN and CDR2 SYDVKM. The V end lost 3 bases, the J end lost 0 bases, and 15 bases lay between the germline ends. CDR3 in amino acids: CASSFGPPWVAKNIQYF. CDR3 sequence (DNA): TGTGCCAGCAGTTTCGGGCCGCCCTGGGTAGCCAAAAACATTCAGTACTTC.

CDR3 sequence reads: CSARSTSGPQFF. The CDR3 DNA reads TGCAGTGCTAGATCGACTAGCGGGCCGCAGTTCTTC. The chain recombines TRBV20-1 with TRBJ2-1; 10 nucleotides match TRBD2. The germline V gene encodes CDR1 DFQATT and CDR2 SNEGSKA (reference sequence). This CDR3 contains 12 residues. V shed 2 bases and J 12 bases; nucleotides not matched to a gene: 4.

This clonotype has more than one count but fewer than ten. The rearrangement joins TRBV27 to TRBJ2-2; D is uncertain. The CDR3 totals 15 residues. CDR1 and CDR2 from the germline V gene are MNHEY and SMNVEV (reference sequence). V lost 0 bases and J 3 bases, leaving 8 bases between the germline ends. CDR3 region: CASSLSFLDTGELFF. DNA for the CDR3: TGTGCCAGCAGTTTATCGTTCCTTGACACCGGGGAGCTGTTTTTT.

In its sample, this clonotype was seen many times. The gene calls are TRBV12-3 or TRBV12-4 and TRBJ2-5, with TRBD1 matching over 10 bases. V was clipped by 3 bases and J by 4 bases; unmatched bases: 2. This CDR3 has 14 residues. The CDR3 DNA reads TGTGCCAGCAGTTTGACAGGGGGCTTAGAGACCCAGTACTTC. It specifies CASSLTGGLETQYF.